This is a list of T cell receptor beta chains from one sample in a study of monozygotic twins with cystic fibrosis. Only in-frame clones appear in the TCRdb table, and some are missing; sequencing was by immunoSEQ multiplex PCR. The table records fewer than 15,000 clones, 95% to 99% of them present only once. The sample taken for sequencing was blood. The receptors shown here come from a girl aged 2 to 9 with cystic fibrosis. Both conserved end residues are part of each CDR3. Each record gives: V gene, D gene, clone size, J gene, CDR3 protein, CDR3 DNA. D genes are given only for firm matches. Rows give clone size only sometimes, using once, few, many, or a class for an expanded clone.

V gene: TRBV11-2
D gene: NA
clone size: NA
J gene: TRBJ1-1
CDR3 protein: CASSLTGRGGQAFF
CDR3 DNA: TGTGCCAGCAGCTTAACCGGGAGGGGCGGACAAGCTTTCTTT

V gene: TRBV7-7
D gene: NA
clone size: NA
J gene: TRBJ2-2
CDR3 protein: CASSLGSGNTGELFF
CDR3 DNA: TGTGCCAGCAGCTTAGGATCAGGAAACACCGGGGAGCTGTTTTTT

V gene: TRBV4-1
D gene: TRBD2
clone size: NA
J gene: TRBJ2-3
CDR3 protein: CASSQGQLAGADTQYF
CDR3 DNA: TGCGCCAGCAGCCAAGGGCAACTAGCGGGAGCAGATACGCAGTATTTT

V gene: TRBV5-1
D gene: NA
clone size: once
J gene: TRBJ1-1
CDR3 protein: CASSFDNTEAFF
CDR3 DNA: TGCGCCAGCAGCTTCGACAACACTGAAGCTTTCTTT

V gene: TRBV4-1
D gene: NA
clone size: NA
J gene: TRBJ1-2
CDR3 protein: CASSQRVAGYGYTF
CDR3 DNA: TGCGCCAGCAGCCAAAGGGTGGCGGGCTATGGCTACACCTTC

V gene: TRBV10-3
D gene: NA
clone size: once
J gene: TRBJ2-3
CDR3 protein: CAISGPGITDTQYF
CDR3 DNA: TGTGCCATCAGTGGACCTGGGATCACAGATACGCAGTATTTT

V gene: TRBV19
D gene: NA
clone size: once
J gene: TRBJ1-5
CDR3 protein: CASKAGNQPQHF
CDR3 DNA: TGTGCCAGTAAGGCGGGAAATCAGCCCCAGCATTTT

V gene: TRBV2
D gene: NA
clone size: NA
J gene: TRBJ1-2
CDR3 protein: CASIQTGRGYGYTF
CDR3 DNA: TGTGCCAGCATTCAGACAGGAAGGGGCTATGGCTACACCTTC

V gene: TRBV6-5
D gene: TRBD2
clone size: NA
J gene: TRBJ2-2
CDR3 protein: CASRGLAGPGELFF
CDR3 DNA: TGTGCCAGCAGGGGTCTAGCGGGACCCGGGGAGCTGTTTTTT

V gene: TRBV10-2
D gene: TRBD2
clone size: NA
J gene: TRBJ2-7
CDR3 protein: CASSESAGSYEQYF
CDR3 DNA: TGCGCCAGCAGTGAGTCAGCGGGATCCTACGAGCAGTACTTC

V gene: TRBV10-2
D gene: NA
clone size: NA
J gene: TRBJ1-3
CDR3 protein: CASRIGTDSGNTIYF
CDR3 DNA: TGCGCCAGCAGGATAGGGACGGACTCTGGAAACACCATATATTTT

V gene: TRBV2
D gene: NA
clone size: NA
J gene: TRBJ2-1
CDR3 protein: CASSLQRLSSYNEQFF
CDR3 DNA: TGTGCCAGCAGTCTACAGCGGCTGAGCTCCTACAATGAGCAGTTCTTC

V gene: TRBV28
D gene: TRBD1
clone size: NA
J gene: TRBJ1-2
CDR3 protein: CASSLADRRSVRWGYTF
CDR3 DNA: TGTGCCAGCAGTTTAGCGGACAGGCGCTCGGTTCGGTGGGGCTACACCTTC

V gene: TRBV29-1
D gene: NA
clone size: NA
J gene: TRBJ2-1
CDR3 protein: CSVQVLVQGNEQFF
CDR3 DNA: TGCAGCGTCCAAGTACTAGTTCAGGGCAATGAGCAGTTCTTC

V gene: TRBV7-2
D gene: NA
clone size: NA
J gene: TRBJ2-1
CDR3 protein: CASSSARGYEQFF
CDR3 DNA: TGTGCCAGCAGCTCCGCGCGGGGATATGAGCAGTTCTTC